The 10 T cell receptor beta chains listed next were all sequenced from one sample in a study of OX40 agonist ivuxolimab in advanced cancers. TCRdb keeps only in-frame clones here, not all; method: immunoSEQ multiplex PCR. The table records 30,000 to 45,000 clones, around 80% of them present only once. The sequencing used CD4+ or CD8+ T cells sorted from blood, collected in a trial of the OX40 agonist ivuxolimab. The origin of the receptors is an adult with an advanced solid tumor such as melanoma, head and neck, liver or kidney cancer.

This sequence joins TRBV7-8 and TRBJ2-3; D unresolved. Germline-derived CDR1 and CDR2 are SGHVS and FQNEAQ. Trimming removed 5 bases from V and 0 bases from J, with 15 bases in between. The CDR3 has 16 residues. CDR3 DNA sequence: TGTGCCAGCAGCCCCTTTGCGGCTGCTAGCACAGATACGCAGTATTTT. This encodes CASSPFAAASTDTQYF.

This chain uses TRBV28 with TRBJ2-5; the D gene is possibly TRBD1 (6 bases). The CDR3 spans 14 residues. Germline-derived CDR1 and CDR2 are MDHEN and SYDVKM. The V gene lost 4 bases and the J gene lost 2 bases, with 11 bases spanning the gap. This chain's CDR3 is CASSSPDRQETQYF. The CDR3, as DNA: TGTGCCAGCAGTTCTCCCGACAGGCAAGAGACCCAGTACTTC.

The chain uses TRBV9 and TRBJ2-3; tentative D call: TRBD2 (7 bases). The ends were cut back, 0 bases at V and 7 bases at J, with 18 bases in the middle. There are 16 residues in the CDR3. Germline-derived CDR1 and CDR2 are SGDLS and YYNGEE. CDR3 sequence: CASSVGGGARRYTQYF. In nucleotides, the CDR3 is TGTGCCAGCAGCGTAGGTGGGGGGGCTAGACGGTATACGCAGTATTTT.

The rearrangement links TRBV5-8 to TRBJ2-5; TRBD1 might be the D (6 bases). This CDR3 region has 15 residues. Trimming removed 4 bases at V and 3 bases at J, with 16 bases between. Germline CDR1 and CDR2: SGHTS and YDEGEE. CDR3 sequence (DNA): TGTGCCAGCAGCGGAGATCGGACAGTCAAAGAGACCCAGTACTTC. Its protein product is CASSGDRTVKETQYF. The full variable domain, with the rest looked up from reference TRBV5-8 and TRBJ2-5, is EAGVTQSPTHLIKTRGQQATLRCSPISGHTSVYWYQQALGLGLQFLLWYDEGEERNRGNFPPRFSGRQFPNYSSELNVNALELEDSALYLCASSGDRTVKETQYFGPGTRLLVL.

This clone has a single count. The chain employs TRBV20-1 and TRBJ2-1; D gene ambiguous. V lost 6 bases to trimming and J lost 9 bases, with 12 bases between them. Germline V gene lookup returns CDR1 DFQATT and CDR2 SNEGSKA (reference sequence). The CDR3 contains 11 residues. CDR3 residues: CSALRTGEQFF. The CDR3 DNA reads as TGCAGTGCCCTCAGGACGGGTGAGCAGTTCTTC.

The V and J genes are TRBV5-1 and TRBJ1-3; 11 bases fit TRBD1. The CDR3 length is 14 residues. V trimming: 3 bases; J trimming: 6 bases; junction bases outside the gene matches: 2. Germline V gene data show CDR1 as SGHRS and CDR2 as YFSETQ. CDR3 residues: CASSSGQGANTIYF. The CDR3 nucleotides are TGCGCCAGCAGCTCAGGACAGGGGGCAAACACCATATATTTT.

The table lists this clone with a count of one. CDR3 sequence: CSASGYNEQFF. Written as DNA, the CDR3 is TGCAGTGCGTCTGGTTACAATGAGCAGTTCTTC. The chain uses TRBV20-1 and TRBJ2-1; D is ambiguous. Germline CDR1 is DFQATT and CDR2 is SNEGSKA (reference sequence). The CDR3 contains 11 residues. The ends were cut back, 6 bases at V and 4 bases at J, with 7 bases in the middle.

The chain joins TRBV5-1 to TRBJ1-1; tentative D call: TRBD1 (5 bases). This CDR3 comprises 13 residues. Trimming shortened V by 5 bases and J by 4 bases, and 12 bases separated the two germline ends. Germline V gives CDR1 SGHRS, CDR2 YFSETQ. This CDR3 is CASRTAGGTEAFF. CDR3 bases: TGCGCCAGCAGGACAGCCGGGGGCACTGAAGCTTTCTTT.

This chain joins TRBV7-2 and TRBJ2-7; D gene unclear. This CDR3 has 13 amino acids. From germline, CDR1 is SGHTA and CDR2 FQGNSA. The ends were cut back, 5 bases at V and 0 bases at J, with 8 bases in the middle. The CDR3 loop is CASSRTLSYEQYF. DNA for the CDR3: TGTGCCAGCAGCCGCACACTCTCCTACGAGCAGTACTTC. Variable domain in full (rest from reference TRBV7-2 and TRBJ2-7): GAGVSQSPSNKVTEKGKDVELRCDPISGHTALYWYRQSLGQGLEFLIYFQGNSAPDKSGLPSDRFSAERTGGSVSTLTIQRTQQEDSAVYLCASSRTLSYEQYFGPGTRLTVT.

This clone is deemed medium-sized (0.01 to 0.1%). V gene TRBV19 combines with J gene TRBJ1-5; D not certain. Germline V lookup: CDR1 LNHDA, CDR2 SQIVND (reference sequence). The ends were cut back, 6 bases at V and 4 bases at J, with 22 bases in the middle. The CDR3 sequence is 17 residues long. The CDR3 DNA sequence: TGTGCCAGTAGGGAAGGGTTGCAAAATCGAAGGAATCAGCCCCAGCATTTT. Translation: CASREGLQNRRNQPQHF.